The next 6 T cell receptor beta chains were all read from a single sample in a study of regulatory T cells in long-lasting Graves disease. Stated time point: newly diagnosed GD, antithyroid drugs for less than 3 months. Extracted PBMC RNA gave rise to the TCR library. Construction of TCR beta libraries relied on iRepertoire HTBI primers and on Arm-PCR targeting CDR3 regions. Using its own MiXCR run on the multiplex PCR reads, TCRdb lists one record per CDR3 protein. Of around 250,000 distinct CDR3 sequences in the sample, 20% are singletons; the top ten hold about 14%. This sample comprised peripheral blood mononuclear cells (PBMCs), obtained at new diagnosis, from a patient treated with antithyroid drugs. The receptors stem from a female donor with Graves disease.

This clonotype has ten or more counts. V gene TRBV4-1 combines with J gene TRBJ2-7; no clear D gene. Trimming left V 1 base short and J 2 bases short, with 9 bases between. CDR3 size: 14 residues. In germline, CDR1 is MGHRA, CDR2 YSYEKL. The CDR3 DNA reads TGCGCCAGCAGCCAAGGGCGGAGAACCTACGAGCAGTACTTC. The encoded protein is CASSQGRRTYEQYF.

Ten or more counts support this clonotype. The rearrangement uses TRBV2 and TRBJ2-7; the match to TRBD2 covers 12 bases. The CDR3 consists of 15 residues. From germline, CDR1 is SNHLY and CDR2 FYNNEI. V dropped 6 bases and J dropped 8; count of bases not matched to a gene: 11. CDR3 sequence: CASRATSGGTDQQYF. The CDR3 DNA sequence: TGTGCCAGCAGGGCCACTAGCGGGGGGACCGATCAGCAGTACTTC.

This clonotype was detected many times. This chain uses TRBV6-1 with TRBJ2-3; D unresolved. V gave up 6 bases and J gave up 6 bases, with 16 bases separating them. This CDR3 spans 14 amino acids. Germline loops: CDR1 MNHNS, CDR2 SASEGT. This chain's CDR3 is CASRSWLHGDTQYF. CDR3 nucleotide sequence: TGTGCCAGCAGATCTTGGCTCCACGGCGATACGCAGTATTTT.

Regarding this clonotype: A far more abundant clone sits one base away, making this likely a read error. The chain combines TRBV6-2 or TRBV6-3 with TRBJ1-1, with D maybe TRBD1 (5 bases). V lost 11 bases and J 5 bases, leaving 12 bases between the germline ends. The V gene's germline CDR1 is MNHEY and CDR2 SVGEGT. The CDR3 is 11 residues long. CDR3 sequence reads: CAGVGGTEAFF. The CDR3 DNA follows: TGTGCCGGCGTGGGGGGTACTGAAGCTTTCTTT.

This clonotype was observed many times. V gene TRBV7-2 combines with J gene TRBJ1-1, with 7 bases identical to TRBD1. The V gene end was trimmed by 4 bases and the J gene end by 11 bases; junction bases not matched to a gene: 7. The V gene's germline CDR1 is SGHTA and CDR2 FQGNSA. This CDR3 comprises 12 residues. The CDR3 DNA reads as TGTGCCAGCAGCTCCTTCACAGGGGACGCTTTCTTT. This codes for CASSSFTGDAFF.

The chain has TRBV7-3 and TRBJ1-4; a possible D gene is TRBD1 (5 bases). Looked up from germline, CDR1 is SGHTA and CDR2 is FQGTGA. V was clipped by 0 bases and J by 8 bases, with 13 bases between them. The CDR3 spans 15 residues. In DNA form, the CDR3 reads TGTGCCAGCAGCTTAACGGGCCAGGGAAACGAAAAACTGTTTTTT. Amino acid sequence: CASSLTGQGNEKLFF.